This T cell receptor (beta chain) was retrieved from a study of blood T cell repertoires in COVID-19. The table came from immunoSEQ multiplex PCR; TCRdb's copy has only in-frame clones and leaves some out. Of over 110,000 clones detected, under 90% appear once; the ten largest clones hold approximately 3.4%. This clonotype originated in a man aged 65-85 years who had recovered from COVID-19. Sequenced material: peripheral blood.

Written as DNA, the CDR3 is TGTGCCAGCAGCTTAGAAGCGGGAGAGTTCTATGAGCAGTTCTTC. This gives the protein CASSLEAGEFYEQFF. This chain joins TRBV11-2 and TRBJ2-1; 8 nucleotides align to TRBD2. The trim removed 0 bases at V and 8 bases at J, leaving 6 bases unmatched. The CDR3 is 15 amino acids. Germline V gene data show CDR1 as SGHAT and CDR2 as FQNNGV.